The source of this TCR beta chain is a study of human CD8 memory T cell subsets. A UMI-labeled 5' RACE approach was the method that produced the TCR beta libraries. Each CDR3 protein gets one entry in TCRdb, which reprocessed the 5' RACE reads and gives no DNA. This table holds 9,500 to 12,000 distinct CDR3 sequences. By negative magnetic separation, total CD8+ T cells were enriched. Study conclusions and caveats: Stem-like memory and precursor exhausted T cell repertoires showed minimal mutual overlap.

Germline loops: CDR1 SGHDN, CDR2 FVKESK. The CDR3 totals 16 residues. A remark on this clonotype: The antigen is not known.

Sequenced input: CD8+ T cells from PBMCs. The gene calls are TRBV14 and TRBJ2-7; TCRdb indicates TRBD1, and absent DNA this call remains unverified. The receptor was derived from a human donor in good health. CDR3 loop: CASSQFGGLGDSEQYF.